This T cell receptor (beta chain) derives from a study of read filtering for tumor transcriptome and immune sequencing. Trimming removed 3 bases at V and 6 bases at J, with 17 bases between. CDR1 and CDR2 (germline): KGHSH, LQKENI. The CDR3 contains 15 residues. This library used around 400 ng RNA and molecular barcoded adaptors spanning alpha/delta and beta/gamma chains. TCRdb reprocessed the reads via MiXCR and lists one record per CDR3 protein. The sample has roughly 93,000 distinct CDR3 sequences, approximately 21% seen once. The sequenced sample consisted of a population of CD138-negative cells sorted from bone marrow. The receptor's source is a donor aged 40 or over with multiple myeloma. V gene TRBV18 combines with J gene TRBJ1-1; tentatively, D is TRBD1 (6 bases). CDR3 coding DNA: TGTGCCAGCTCACCGTATGGGGGCAGGGGCGCTGAAGCTTTCTTT. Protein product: CASSPYGGRGAEAFF.